This T cell receptor (beta chain) was sequenced during a study of early T cells in non-severe SARS-CoV-2 infection. From the 5' RACE reads, TCRdb called clonotypes with MiXCR, one entry per CDR3 protein. The sample yields tens of thousands of distinct CDR3 sequences, 10% to 15% seen once. This clonotype was seen repeatedly, ten times or more. This CDR3 has 19 residues. The trim removed 1 base at V and 0 bases at J, leaving 10 bases unmatched. Germline V lookup: CDR1 LNHNV, CDR2 YYDKDF (reference sequence). Sequencing was done on a sample of whole blood. The rearrangement uses TRBV15 and TRBJ2-3; 10 bases fit TRBD1. The receptor was derived from an adult who was a healthcare worker with PCR-confirmed SARS-CoV-2 infection or an uninfected control (not recorded which). CDR3 in amino acids: CATSRGGQGFPSSTDTQYF. The CDR3, as DNA: TGTGCCACCAGCAGAGGGGGACAGGGGTTTCCTTCTAGCACAGATACGCAGTATTTT.